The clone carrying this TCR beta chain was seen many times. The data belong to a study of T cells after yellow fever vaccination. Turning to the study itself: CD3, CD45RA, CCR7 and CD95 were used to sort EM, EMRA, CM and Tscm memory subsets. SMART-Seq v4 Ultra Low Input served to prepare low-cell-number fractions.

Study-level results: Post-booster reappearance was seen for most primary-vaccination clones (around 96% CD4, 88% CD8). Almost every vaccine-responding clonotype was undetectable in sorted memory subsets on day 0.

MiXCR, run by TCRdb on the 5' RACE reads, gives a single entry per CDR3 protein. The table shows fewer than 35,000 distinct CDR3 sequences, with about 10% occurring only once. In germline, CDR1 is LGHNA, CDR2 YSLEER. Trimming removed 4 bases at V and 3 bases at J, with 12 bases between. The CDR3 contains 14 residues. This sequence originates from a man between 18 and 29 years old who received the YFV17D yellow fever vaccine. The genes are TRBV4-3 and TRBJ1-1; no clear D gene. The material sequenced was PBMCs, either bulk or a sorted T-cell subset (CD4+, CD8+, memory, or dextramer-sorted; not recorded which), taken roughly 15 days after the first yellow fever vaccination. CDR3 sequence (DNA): TGCGCCAGCAGCCTTCTCCTATCGGACACTGAAGCTTTCTTT. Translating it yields CASSLLLSDTEAFF.